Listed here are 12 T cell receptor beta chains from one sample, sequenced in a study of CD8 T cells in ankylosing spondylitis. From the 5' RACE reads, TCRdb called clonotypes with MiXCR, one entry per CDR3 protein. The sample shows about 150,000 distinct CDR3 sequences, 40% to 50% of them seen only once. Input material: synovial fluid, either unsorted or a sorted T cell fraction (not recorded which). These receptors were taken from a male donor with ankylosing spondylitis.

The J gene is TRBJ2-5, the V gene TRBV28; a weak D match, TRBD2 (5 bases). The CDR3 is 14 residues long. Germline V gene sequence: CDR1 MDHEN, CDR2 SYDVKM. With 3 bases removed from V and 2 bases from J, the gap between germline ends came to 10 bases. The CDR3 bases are TGTGCCAGCAGTTTTTGGCTAGCACAAGAGACCCAGTACTTC. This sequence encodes CASSFWLAQETQYF. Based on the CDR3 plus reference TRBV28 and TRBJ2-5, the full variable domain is DVKVTQSSRYLVKRTGEKVFLECVQDMDHENMFWYRQDPGLGLRLIYFSYDVKMKEKGDIPEGYSVSREKKERFSLILESASTNQTSMYLCASSFWLAQETQYFGPGTRLLVL.

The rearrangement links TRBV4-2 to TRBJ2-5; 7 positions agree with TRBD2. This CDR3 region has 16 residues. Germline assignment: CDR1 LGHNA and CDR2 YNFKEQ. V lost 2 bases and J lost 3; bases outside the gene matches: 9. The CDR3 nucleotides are TGTGCCAGCAGCCAATATGAGTTGGCGGGGGAAGAGACCCAGTACTTC. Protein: CASSQYELAGEETQYF.

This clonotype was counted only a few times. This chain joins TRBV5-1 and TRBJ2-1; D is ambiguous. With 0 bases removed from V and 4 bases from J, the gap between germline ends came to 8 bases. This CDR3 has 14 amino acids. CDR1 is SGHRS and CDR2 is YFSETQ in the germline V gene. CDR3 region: CASSLAKEYNEQFF. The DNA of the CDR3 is TGCGCCAGCAGCTTGGCCAAGGAGTACAATGAGCAGTTCTTC.

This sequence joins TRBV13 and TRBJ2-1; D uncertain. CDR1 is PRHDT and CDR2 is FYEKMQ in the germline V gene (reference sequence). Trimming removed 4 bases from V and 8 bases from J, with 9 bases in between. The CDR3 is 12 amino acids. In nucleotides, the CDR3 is TGTGCCAGCAGCTACTATGCCTATGAGCAGTTCTTC. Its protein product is CASSYYAYEQFF.

CDR3 nucleotides: TGTGCCAGCAGCCAAGATCCTGTAGCGGGGGGGCCGACAGATACGCAGTATTTT. It is translated as CASSQDPVAGGPTDTQYF. The V gene is TRBV4-2, the J gene TRBJ2-3, with 11 bases lining up with TRBD2. The CDR3 runs 18 residues. Germline V gives CDR1 LGHNA, CDR2 YNFKEQ. Trimming removed 0 bases from V and 3 bases from J; junction bases left unmatched: 8.

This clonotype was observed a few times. CDR3 bases: TGTGCCAGCAGCGACATCTATGGCTACACCTTC. It is translated as CASSDIYGYTF. The V gene is TRBV3-1, the J gene TRBJ1-2; the D is unclear. This CDR3 spans 11 amino acids. Trimming took 5 bases from V and 4 from J, leaving 5 bases between them. CDR1 LGHDT and CDR2 YNNKEL come from the germline V gene (reference sequence).

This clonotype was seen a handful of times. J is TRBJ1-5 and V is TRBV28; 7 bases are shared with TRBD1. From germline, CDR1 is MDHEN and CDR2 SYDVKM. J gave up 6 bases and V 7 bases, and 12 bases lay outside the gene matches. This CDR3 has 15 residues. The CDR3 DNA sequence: TGTGCCAGCAAACCTGAGACAGGGACGATTCAGCCCCAGCATTTT. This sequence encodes CASKPETGTIQPQHF.

This CDR3 reads CASSSLRLAGVTGELFF. The CDR3, as DNA: TGCGCCAGCAGCTCCCTTAGACTAGCGGGAGTCACCGGGGAGCTGTTTTTT. This chain links TRBV5-1 with TRBJ2-2; 12 bases are shared with TRBD2. After removal of 3 bases from V and 4 bases from J, the junction contained 7 bases not matched to a gene. Germline lookup yields CDR1 SGHRS and CDR2 YFSETQ. The CDR3 has 17 amino acids. Full variable domain (remainder filled in from reference TRBV5-1 and TRBJ2-2): KAGVTQTPRYLIKTRGQQVTLSCSPISGHRSVSWYQQTPGQGLQFLFEYFSETQRNKGNFPGRFSGRQFSNSRSEMNVSTLELGDSALYLCASSSLRLAGVTGELFFGEGSRLTVL.

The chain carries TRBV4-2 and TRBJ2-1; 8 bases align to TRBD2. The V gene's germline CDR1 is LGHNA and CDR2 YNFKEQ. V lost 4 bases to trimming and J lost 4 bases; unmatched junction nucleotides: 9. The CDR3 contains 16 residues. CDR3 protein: CASSPLGASGYNEQFF. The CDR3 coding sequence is TGTGCCAGCAGCCCATTGGGGGCTAGCGGGTACAATGAGCAGTTCTTC.

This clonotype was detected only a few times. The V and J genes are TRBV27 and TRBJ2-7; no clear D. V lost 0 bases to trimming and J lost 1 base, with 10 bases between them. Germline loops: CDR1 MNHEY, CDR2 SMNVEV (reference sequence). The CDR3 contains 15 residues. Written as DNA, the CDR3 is TGTGCCAGCAGTTTATCCGTGGGTTTTTCCTACGAGCAGTACTTC. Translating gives CASSLSVGFSYEQYF.

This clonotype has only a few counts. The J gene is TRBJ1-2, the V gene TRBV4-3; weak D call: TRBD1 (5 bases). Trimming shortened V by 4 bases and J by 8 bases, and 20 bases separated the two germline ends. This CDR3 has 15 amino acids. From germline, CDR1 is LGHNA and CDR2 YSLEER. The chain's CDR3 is CASSPEISIGAGYTF. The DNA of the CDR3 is TGCGCCAGCAGCCCCGAAATATCGATCGGGGCAGGCTACACCTTC.

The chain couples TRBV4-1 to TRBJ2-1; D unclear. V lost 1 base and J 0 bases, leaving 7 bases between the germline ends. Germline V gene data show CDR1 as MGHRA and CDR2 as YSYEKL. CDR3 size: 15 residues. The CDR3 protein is CASSQVESSYNEQFF. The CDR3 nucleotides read TGCGCCAGCAGCCAAGTCGAGAGCTCCTACAATGAGCAGTTCTTC.